A selection of T cell receptor beta chains follows, all from one sample in a study of cytomegalovirus exposure and HLA in healthy donors. Sequencing was performed with immunoSEQ multiplex PCR; in TCRdb, only in-frame clones are kept and a portion is missing. The table shows about 170,000 clones, with under 80% occurring only once. The sequencing input was PBMCs. These receptors originate from a female donor in good health and CMV-seronegative. The CDR3 runs from the conserved cysteine through the conserved F or W. The D gene is left open where the match is weak. Where a row states a size, it is once, few, many or the class of an expanded clone; other rows omit it.

TRBD1	TRBV27	TRBJ2-7	.	TGTGCCAGCAGTTATGGACAGGCCACCTACGAGCAGTACTTC	CASSYGQATYEQYF
.	TRBV30	TRBJ1-3	.	TGTGCCTGGAGTAGGGGCCCTGGAAACACCATATATTTT	CAWSRGPGNTIYF
.	TRBV7-3	TRBJ2-2	few	TGTGCCAGCAGACCGACGGGTGTCACCGGGGAGCTGTTTTTT	CASRPTGVTGELFF
.	TRBV7-3	TRBJ2-5	.	TGTGCCAGCAGCTTATCGAGTAGAGGAGAGACCCAGTACTTC	CASSLSSRGETQYF
TRBD1	TRBV7-2	TRBJ2-7	.	TGTGCCAGCAAAGACAGGGTATCCTACGAGCAGTACTTC	CASKDRVSYEQYF
.	TRBV30	TRBJ2-5	.	TGTGCCTGGACAGGGGCGCAAGAGACCCAGTACTTC	CAWTGAQETQYF
.	TRBV19	TRBJ2-7	.	TGTGCCAGTAGCCCACAAATTACGTCCTACGAGCAGTACTTC	CASSPQITSYEQYF
.	TRBV18	TRBJ1-6	.	TGTGCCAGCTCACCATCAGGGTCTGGTTCACCCCTCCACTTT	CASSPSGSGSPLHF
.	TRBV18	TRBJ1-2	.	TGTGCCAGCTCACCACCCTCCTCGGACGGACTCTATGGCTACACCTTC	CASSPPSSDGLYGYTF
TRBD1	TRBV13	TRBJ1-2	.	TGTGCCAGCAGCTCGAGAAATGGACAGGGGGCAGACTATGGCTACACCTTC	CASSSRNGQGADYGYTF
.	TRBV28	TRBJ2-3	.	TGTGCCAGCAGTTTCGGTACTAGCACAGATACGCAGTATTTT	CASSFGTSTDTQYF
TRBD1	TRBV5-4	TRBJ2-7	once	TGTGCCAGCAGCCCTCCGGGACAGATCTACGAGCAGTACTTC	CASSPPGQIYEQYF
TRBD1	TRBV2	TRBJ1-1	.	TGTGCCAGCAGTGCATTAGACAGGGGGGGCACTGAAGCTTTCTTT	CASSALDRGGTEAFF
.	TRBV2	TRBJ1-1	once	TGTGCCAGCGGGACTCCGAAGGGAGGGGCTGAAGCTTTCTTT	CASGTPKGGAEAFF
TRBD1	TRBV19	TRBJ1-5	.	TGTGCCAGTAGTTCGGGGACAGGGGACGGCAATCAGCCCCAGCATTTT	CASSSGTGDGNQPQHF
.	TRBV23-1	TRBJ2-7	.	TGCGCCAGCAGTCGCCCAAACTCCAAAACGGAGCGAAACTTCTACGAGCAGTACTTC	CASSRPNSKTERNFYEQYF
.	TRBV6-5	TRBJ2-3	.	TGTGCCAGCAGCCTACTATTAAGGCCAGATACGCAGTATTTT	CASSLLLRPDTQYF
.	TRBV5-1	TRBJ1-2	few	TGCGCCAGCAGCTTGGTTCCCGGACAGAACTATGGCTACACCTTC	CASSLVPGQNYGYTF
.	TRBV6-6	TRBJ1-4	.	TGTGCCAGCTACCCCGAAGGGCAGGGCCCTAATGAAAAACTGTTTTTT	CASYPEGQGPNEKLFF
TRBD1	TRBV7-8	TRBJ2-7	.	TGTGCCAGCAGCTTAGCCAGGGGGAACGAGCAGTACTTC	CASSLARGNEQYF
TRBD2	TRBV6-5	TRBJ2-7	.	TGTGCCAGCAGTTACTCGGCTAGCGGGGGGAAGTTGGAGCAGTACTTC	CASSYSASGGKLEQYF
TRBD1	TRBV28	TRBJ1-2	.	TGTGCCACTCGCCGGGACAGGGGACCATATTTAAACTATGGCTACACCTTC	CATRRDRGPYLNYGYTF
.	TRBV20-1	TRBJ2-1	.	TGCAGTGCCGCAATACGGAATGAGCAGTTCTTC	CSAAIRNEQFF
.	TRBV7-9	TRBJ2-1	.	TGTGCCAGCAGCCCATCTTCTCTAGATCGTAATGAGCAGTTCTTC	CASSPSSLDRNEQFF
TRBD2	TRBV19	TRBJ2-3	.	TGTGCCAGTAGTATAGCTAAGGGACTAGCAACAGATACGCAGTATTTT	CASSIAKGLATDTQYF
TRBD2	TRBV5-1	TRBJ2-7	.	TGCGCCAGCCACACCAGGGCTAGCGGGAGAGTCCACGAGCAGTACTTC	CASHTRASGRVHEQYF
.	TRBV21-1	TRBJ2-2	few	TGTGCCAGCAGCTTCAAAAAAAGGGGGATTCCGAACACCGGGGAGCTGTTTTTT	CASSFKKRGIPNTGELFF
.	TRBV27	TRBJ2-7	.	TGTGCCAGCAGTTTTTCCAGTCCTTACGAGCAGTACTTC	CASSFSSPYEQYF
.	TRBV7-2	TRBJ1-1	.	TGTGCCAGCAGCTTAGGACGGGGGAGGGGAAGGACTGAAGCTTTCTTT	CASSLGRGRGRTEAFF
TRBD2	TRBV7-9	TRBJ2-7	.	TGTGCCAGCAGCTTAGCGGGGACTAGCGGGGCTGGAGAGCAGTACTTC	CASSLAGTSGAGEQYF
.	TRBV15	TRBJ2-2	.	TGTGCCACCGGGCATTTCACCGGGGAGCTGTTTTTT	CATGHFTGELFF
.	TRBV10-1	TRBJ2-3	.	TGCGCCAGCAGTGAAAACCCCTCTCCTTCGGGCACAGATACGCAGTATTTT	CASSENPSPSGTDTQYF
.	TRBV2	TRBJ2-7	.	TGTGCCAGCAGGGTGGGGCGGGAGCAGTACTTC	CASRVGREQYF
TRBD2	TRBV6-5	TRBJ2-1	.	TGTGCCAGCAGTTACACGGGACTAGCGGGTGGCAATGAGCAGTTCTTC	CASSYTGLAGGNEQFF
TRBD2	TRBV30	TRBJ2-7	.	TGTGCCTGGAGTGCCGGCGGGAGTAGCTCCTACGAGCAGTACTTC	CAWSAGGSSSYEQYF
.	TRBV9	TRBJ2-3	once	TGTGCCAGCAGCGTAAGGGGCAGGGGAGGCACAGATACGCAGTATTTT	CASSVRGRGGTDTQYF
TRBD1	TRBV25-1	TRBJ1-3	.	TGTGCCAGCAGTGGGACAGGGAGGGGAAACACCATATATTTT	CASSGTGRGNTIYF
TRBD1	TRBV28	TRBJ1-1	.	TGTGCCAGCAGTTCTACAGGGGGGATTTTGAACACTGAAGCTTTCTTT	CASSSTGGILNTEAFF
TRBD1	TRBV19	TRBJ1-1	.	TGTGCCAGTAGTATCCCCACAGGGGCGATGGTCCGAGCTTTCTTT	CASSIPTGAMVRAFF
.	TRBV9	TRBJ2-5	.	TGTGCCAGCAGCCCGGTAGGTGGGAGAGAGACCCAGTACTTC	CASSPVGGRETQYF
TRBD2	TRBV27	TRBJ2-1	.	TGTGCCAGCAGACTCCGACTAGCGACCCCCCATGAGCAGTTCTTC	CASRLRLATPHEQFF
.	TRBV11-1	TRBJ2-7	.	TGTGCCAGCAGCTTAGCCGGCCCAGGGTATGGCGAGCAGTACTTC	CASSLAGPGYGEQYF